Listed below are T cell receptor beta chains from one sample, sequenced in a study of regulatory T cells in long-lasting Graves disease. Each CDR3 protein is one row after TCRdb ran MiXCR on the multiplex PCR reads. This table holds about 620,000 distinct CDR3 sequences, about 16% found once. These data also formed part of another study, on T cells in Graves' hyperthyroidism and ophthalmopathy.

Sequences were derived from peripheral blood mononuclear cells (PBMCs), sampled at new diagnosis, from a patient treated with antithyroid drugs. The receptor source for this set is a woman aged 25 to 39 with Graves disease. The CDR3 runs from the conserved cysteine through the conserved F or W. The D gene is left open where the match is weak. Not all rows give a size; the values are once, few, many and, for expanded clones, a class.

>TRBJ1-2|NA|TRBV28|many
CAIGAPADSYGYTF
TGTGCCATAGGCGCCCCAGCTGACAGCTATGGCTACACCTTC
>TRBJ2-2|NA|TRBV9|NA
CASSVAGGMGELFF
TGTGCCAGCAGCGTAGCAGGCGGGATGGGGGAGCTGTTTTTT
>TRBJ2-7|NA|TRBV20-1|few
CSARVVRGPTTYEQYF
TGCAGTGCTAGAGTGGTTCGCGGTCCAACGACCTACGAGCAGTACTTC
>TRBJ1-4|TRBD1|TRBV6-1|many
CASSRGTVSTDEKLFF
TGTGCCAGCAGTAGGGGGACAGTCTCAACTGATGAAAAACTGTTTTTT
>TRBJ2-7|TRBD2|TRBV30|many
CAWSRTSGYEQYF
TGTGCCTGGAGTCGGACTAGCGGGTACGAGCAGTACTTC
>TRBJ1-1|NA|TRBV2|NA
CASKDGWNTEAFF
TGTGCCAGCAAGGACGGATGGAACACTGAAGCTTTCTTT
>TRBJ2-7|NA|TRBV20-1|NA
CSANSVTSSYEQYF
TGCAGTGCTAATTCAGTCACTTCATCCTACGAGCAGTACTTC
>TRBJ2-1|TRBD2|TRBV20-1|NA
CSARGSSGMDNEQFF
TGCAGTGCTCGGGGATCTAGCGGGATGGACAATGAGCAGTTCTTC
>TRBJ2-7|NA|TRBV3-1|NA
CASSHKAGEQYF
TGTGCCAGCAGCCACAAGGCGGGCGAGCAGTACTTC
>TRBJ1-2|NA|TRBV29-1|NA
CSVEDEGEVMTYGYTF
TGCAGCGTTGAAGATGAGGGGGAAGTGATGACCTATGGCTACACCTTC
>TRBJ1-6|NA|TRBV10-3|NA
CAIGSVPGNSPLHF
TGTGCCATCGGGTCCGTTCCAGGCAATTCACCCCTCCACTTT
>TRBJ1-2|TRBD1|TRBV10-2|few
CASSESGDSSAGGYTF
TGCGCCAGCAGTGAGTCGGGGGACAGTTCAGCGGGTGGCTACACCTTC
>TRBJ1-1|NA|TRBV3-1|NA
CASSPLGSFNIEAFF
TGTGCCAGCAGCCCTCTTGGATCGTTTAACATTGAAGCTTTCTTT
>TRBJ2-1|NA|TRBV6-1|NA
CASSLPGGGDNEQFF
TGTGCCAGCAGCCTCCCCGGCGGAGGAGACAATGAGCAGTTCTTC